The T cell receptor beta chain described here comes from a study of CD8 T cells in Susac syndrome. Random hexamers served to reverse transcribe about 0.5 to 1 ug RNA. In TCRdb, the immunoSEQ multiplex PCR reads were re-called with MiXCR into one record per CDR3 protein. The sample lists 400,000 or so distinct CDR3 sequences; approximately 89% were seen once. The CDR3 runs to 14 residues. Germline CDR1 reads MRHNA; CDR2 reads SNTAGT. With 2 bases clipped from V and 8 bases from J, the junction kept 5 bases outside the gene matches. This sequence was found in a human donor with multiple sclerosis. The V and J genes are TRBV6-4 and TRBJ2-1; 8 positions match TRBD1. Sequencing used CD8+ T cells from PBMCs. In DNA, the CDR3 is TGTGCCAGCAGTGACCCCGGACAGGGCCATGAGCAGTTCTTC. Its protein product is CASSDPGQGHEQFF.